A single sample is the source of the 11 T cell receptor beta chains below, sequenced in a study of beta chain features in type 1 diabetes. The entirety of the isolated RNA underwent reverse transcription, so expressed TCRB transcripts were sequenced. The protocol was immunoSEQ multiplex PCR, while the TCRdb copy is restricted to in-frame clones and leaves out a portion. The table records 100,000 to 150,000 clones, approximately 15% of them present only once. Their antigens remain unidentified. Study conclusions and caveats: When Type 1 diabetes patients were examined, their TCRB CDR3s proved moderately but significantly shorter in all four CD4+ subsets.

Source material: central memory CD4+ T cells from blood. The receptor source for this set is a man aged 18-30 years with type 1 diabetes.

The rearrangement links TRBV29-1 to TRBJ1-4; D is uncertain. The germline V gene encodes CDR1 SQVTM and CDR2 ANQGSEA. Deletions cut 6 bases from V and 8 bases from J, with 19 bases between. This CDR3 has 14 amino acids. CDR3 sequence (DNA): TGCAGCGTCGTCGACCCAGTCCGTCCGGAAAAACTGTTTTTT. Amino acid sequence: CSVVDPVRPEKLFF.

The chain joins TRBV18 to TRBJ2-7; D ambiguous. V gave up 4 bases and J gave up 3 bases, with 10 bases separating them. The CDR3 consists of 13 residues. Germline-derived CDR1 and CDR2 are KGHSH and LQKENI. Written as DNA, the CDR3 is TGTGCCAGCTCACTCGTCCAGAACTACGAGCAGTACTTC. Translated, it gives CASSLVQNYEQYF.

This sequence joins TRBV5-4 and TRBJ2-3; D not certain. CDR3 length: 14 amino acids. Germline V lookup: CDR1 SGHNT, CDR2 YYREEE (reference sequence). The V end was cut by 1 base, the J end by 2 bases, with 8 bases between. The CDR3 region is CASSLNSPTDTQYF. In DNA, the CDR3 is TGTGCCAGCAGCTTGAACTCACCCACAGATACGCAGTATTTT.

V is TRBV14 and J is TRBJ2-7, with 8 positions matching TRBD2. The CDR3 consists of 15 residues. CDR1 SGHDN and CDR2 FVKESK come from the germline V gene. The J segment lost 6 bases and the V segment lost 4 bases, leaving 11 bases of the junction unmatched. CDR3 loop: CASSRGLAGGFEQYF. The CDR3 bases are TGTGCCAGCAGCCGAGGACTAGCAGGTGGTTTCGAGCAGTACTTC.

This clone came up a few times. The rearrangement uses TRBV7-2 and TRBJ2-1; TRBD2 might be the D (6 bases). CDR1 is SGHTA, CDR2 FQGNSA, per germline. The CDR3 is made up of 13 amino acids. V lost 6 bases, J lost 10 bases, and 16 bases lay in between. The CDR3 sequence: CASRFSGLSEQFF. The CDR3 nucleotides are TGTGCCAGCAGATTTTCGGGACTTTCAGAGCAGTTCTTC.

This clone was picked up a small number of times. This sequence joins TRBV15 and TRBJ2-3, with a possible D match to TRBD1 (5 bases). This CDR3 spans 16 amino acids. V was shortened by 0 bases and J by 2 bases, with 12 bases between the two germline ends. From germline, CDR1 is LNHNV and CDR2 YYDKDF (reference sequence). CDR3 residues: CATSRDGAGYTDTQYF. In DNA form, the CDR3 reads TGTGCCACCAGCAGAGATGGGGCTGGATACACAGATACGCAGTATTTT.

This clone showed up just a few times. The CDR3 reads CASSERTGNSYGYTF. DNA of the CDR3: TGTGCCAGCAGTGAGCGGACAGGGAATTCCTATGGCTACACCTTC. The rearrangement joins TRBV2 to TRBJ1-2, with 8 bases that match TRBD1. The V and J ends lost 3 bases and 4 bases, in that order; junction bases with no gene match: 7. The CDR3 has 15 residues. Germline V gene data show CDR1 as SNHLY and CDR2 as FYNNEI.

CDR3 region: CASSMVGQGSYEQYF. As DNA, the CDR3 is TGTGCCAGTAGTATGGTTGGACAGGGGTCCTACGAGCAGTACTTC. The V gene is TRBV19, the J gene TRBJ2-7; TRBD1 matches 9 bases. Germline V gene data show CDR1 as LNHDA and CDR2 as SQIVND (reference sequence). The CDR3 covers 15 residues. With V trimmed by 3 bases and J by 1 base, 4 bases remained unmatched.

The CDR3 bases are TGTGCCAGCCATTTCATAACAAACAATGAGCAGTTCTTC. It yields the protein CASHFITNNEQFF. The chain links TRBV2 to TRBJ2-1; the D is unclear. Deletions cut 8 bases from V and 5 bases from J, with 13 bases between. This CDR3 comprises 13 residues. CDR1 and CDR2 from the germline V gene are SNHLY and FYNNEI.

CDR3 coding DNA: TGTGCCTGGAGGTCCCAGGGAGCCGCCCGGGCTGAAGCTTTCTTT. It encodes CAWRSQGAARAEAFF. The V call is TRBV30, the J call TRBJ1-1; D perhaps matches TRBD1 (5 bases). This CDR3 is 15 amino acids long. With 3 bases removed from V and 6 bases from J, the gap between germline ends came to 20 bases. Germline V gene sequence: CDR1 GTSNPN, CDR2 SVGIG (reference sequence).

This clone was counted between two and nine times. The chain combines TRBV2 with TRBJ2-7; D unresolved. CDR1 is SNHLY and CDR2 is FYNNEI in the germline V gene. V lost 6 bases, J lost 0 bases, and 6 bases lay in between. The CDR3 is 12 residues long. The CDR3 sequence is CASRASSYEQYF. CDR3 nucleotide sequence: TGTGCCAGCAGGGCAAGCTCCTACGAGCAGTACTTC.